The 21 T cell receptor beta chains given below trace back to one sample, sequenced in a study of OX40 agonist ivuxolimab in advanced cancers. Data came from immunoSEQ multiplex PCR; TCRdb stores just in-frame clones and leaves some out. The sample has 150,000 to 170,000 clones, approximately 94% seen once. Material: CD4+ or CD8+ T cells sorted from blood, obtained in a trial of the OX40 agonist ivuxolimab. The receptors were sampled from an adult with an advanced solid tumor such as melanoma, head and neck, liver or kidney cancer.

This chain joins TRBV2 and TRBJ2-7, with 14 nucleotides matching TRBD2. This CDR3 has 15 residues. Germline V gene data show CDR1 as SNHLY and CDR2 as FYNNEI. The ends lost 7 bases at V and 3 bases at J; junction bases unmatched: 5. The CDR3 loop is CASTGLAGEHYEQYF. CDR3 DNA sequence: TGTGCCAGCACGGGACTAGCGGGGGAGCACTACGAGCAGTACTTC.

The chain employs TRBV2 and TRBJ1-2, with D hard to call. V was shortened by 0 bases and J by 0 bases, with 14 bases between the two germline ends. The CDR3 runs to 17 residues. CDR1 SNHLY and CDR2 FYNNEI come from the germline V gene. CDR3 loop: CASSEARFLDSNYGYTF. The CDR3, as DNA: TGTGCCAGCAGTGAAGCGAGGTTCCTGGATTCTAACTATGGCTACACCTTC. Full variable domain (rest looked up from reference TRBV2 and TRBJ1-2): EPEVTQTPSHQVTQMGQEVILRCVPISNHLYFYWYRQILGQKVEFLVSFYNNEISEKSEIFDDQFSVERPDGSNFTLKIRSTKLEDSAMYFCASSEARFLDSNYGYTFGSGTRLTVV.

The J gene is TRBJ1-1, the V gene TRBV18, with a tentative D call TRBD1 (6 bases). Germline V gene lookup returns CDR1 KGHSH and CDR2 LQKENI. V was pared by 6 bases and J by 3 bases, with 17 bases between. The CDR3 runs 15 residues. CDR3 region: CASSTSEQGYTEAFF. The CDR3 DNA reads TGTGCCAGCTCCACCAGTGAGCAGGGGTACACTGAAGCTTTCTTT.

The CDR3: CASSERKGTDTQYF. CDR3 in DNA: TGTGCCAGCAGTGAACGTAAAGGCACAGATACGCAGTATTTT. V usage is TRBV2 and J usage is TRBJ2-3; no reliable D call. In germline, CDR1 is SNHLY, CDR2 FYNNEI. The CDR3 runs to 14 residues. V dropped 2 bases and J dropped 1 base, with 7 bases sitting between them.

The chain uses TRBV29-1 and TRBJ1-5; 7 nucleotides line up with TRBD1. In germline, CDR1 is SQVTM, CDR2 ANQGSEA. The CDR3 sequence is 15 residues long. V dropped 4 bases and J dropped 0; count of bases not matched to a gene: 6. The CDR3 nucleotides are TGCAGCGTTGGGCCAGGGGGACATAGCAATCAGCCCCAGCATTTT. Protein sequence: CSVGPGGHSNQPQHF.

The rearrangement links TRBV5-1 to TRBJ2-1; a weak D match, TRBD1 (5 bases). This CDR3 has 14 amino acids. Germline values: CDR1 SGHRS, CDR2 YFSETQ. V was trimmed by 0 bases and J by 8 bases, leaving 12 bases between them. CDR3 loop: CASSLASQGDEQFF. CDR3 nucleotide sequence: TGCGCCAGCAGCTTGGCCTCGCAGGGCGATGAGCAGTTCTTC. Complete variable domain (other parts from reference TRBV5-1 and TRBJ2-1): KAGVTQTPRYLIKTRGQQVTLSCSPISGHRSVSWYQQTPGQGLQFLFEYFSETQRNKGNFPGRFSGRQFSNSRSEMNVSTLELGDSALYLCASSLASQGDEQFFGPGTRLTVL.

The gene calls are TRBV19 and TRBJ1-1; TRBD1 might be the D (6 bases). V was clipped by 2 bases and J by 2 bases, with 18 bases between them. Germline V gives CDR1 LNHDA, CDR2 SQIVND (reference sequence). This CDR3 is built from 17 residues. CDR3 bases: TGTGCCAGTAGTATACGGTGGGCAGGGGCTGTTAACACTGAAGCTTTCTTT. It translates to CASSIRWAGAVNTEAFF.

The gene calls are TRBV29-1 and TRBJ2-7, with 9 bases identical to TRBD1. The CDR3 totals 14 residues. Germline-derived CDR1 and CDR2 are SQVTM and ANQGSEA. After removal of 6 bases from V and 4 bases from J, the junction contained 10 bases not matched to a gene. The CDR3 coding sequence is TGCAGCGTGGGGGGACAGGGCGGATCTTACGAGCAGTACTTC. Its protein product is CSVGGQGGSYEQYF.

The CDR3: CATSHYGGTNYGYTF. The CDR3 DNA follows: TGTGCCACCAGCCACTATGGAGGGACCAACTATGGCTACACCTTC. The chain joins TRBV15 to TRBJ1-2; the D gene is possibly TRBD1 (5 bases). Germline V lookup: CDR1 LNHNV, CDR2 YYDKDF (reference sequence). CDR3 size: 15 residues. The germline V and J ends were trimmed by 5 bases and 2 bases, with 15 bases remaining between them.

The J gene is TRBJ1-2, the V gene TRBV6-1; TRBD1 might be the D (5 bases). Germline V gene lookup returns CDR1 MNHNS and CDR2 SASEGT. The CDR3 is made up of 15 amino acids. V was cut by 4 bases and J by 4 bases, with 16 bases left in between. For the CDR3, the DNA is TGTGCCAGCAGTGTAACACAGGTCGCAGGCTATGGCTACACCTTC. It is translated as CASSVTQVAGYGYTF.

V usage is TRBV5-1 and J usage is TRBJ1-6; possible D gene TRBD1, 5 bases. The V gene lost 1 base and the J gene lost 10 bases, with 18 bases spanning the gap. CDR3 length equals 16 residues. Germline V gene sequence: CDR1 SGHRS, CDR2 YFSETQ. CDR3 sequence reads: CASSLLSGRGFSPLHF. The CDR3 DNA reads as TGCGCCAGCAGCTTGCTTTCGGGCCGGGGCTTCTCACCCCTCCACTTT.

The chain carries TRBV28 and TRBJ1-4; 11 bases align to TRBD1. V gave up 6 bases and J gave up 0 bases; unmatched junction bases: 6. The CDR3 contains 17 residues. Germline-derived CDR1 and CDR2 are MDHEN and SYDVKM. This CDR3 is CASSRTGGASTNEKLFF. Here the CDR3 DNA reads TGTGCCAGCAGCCGGACAGGGGGCGCTTCAACTAATGAAAAACTGTTTTTT. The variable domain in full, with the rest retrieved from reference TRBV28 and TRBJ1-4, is DVKVTQSSRYLVKRTGEKVFLECVQDMDHENMFWYRQDPGLGLRLIYFSYDVKMKEKGDIPEGYSVSREKKERFSLILESASTNQTSMYLCASSRTGGASTNEKLFFGSGTQLSVL.

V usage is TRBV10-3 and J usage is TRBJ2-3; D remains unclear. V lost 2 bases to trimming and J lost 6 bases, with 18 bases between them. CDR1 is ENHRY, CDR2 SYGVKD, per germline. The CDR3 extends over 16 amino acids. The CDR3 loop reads CAISEGITPSRDTQYF. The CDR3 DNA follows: TGTGCCATCAGTGAGGGAATCACCCCTTCGCGGGATACGCAGTATTTT.

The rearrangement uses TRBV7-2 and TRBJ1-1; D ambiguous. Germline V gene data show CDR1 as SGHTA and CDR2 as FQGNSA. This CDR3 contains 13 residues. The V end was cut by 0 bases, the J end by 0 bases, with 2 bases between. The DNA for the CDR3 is TGTGCCAGCAGCTTAGCAATGAACACTGAAGCTTTCTTT. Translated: CASSLAMNTEAFF.

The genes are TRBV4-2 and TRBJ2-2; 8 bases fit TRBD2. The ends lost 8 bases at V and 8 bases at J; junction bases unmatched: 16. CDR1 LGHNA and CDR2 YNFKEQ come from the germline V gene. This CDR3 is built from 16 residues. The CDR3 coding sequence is TGTGCCAGCGAAGATCGGGCTAGCGGGTGGAAGGGGGAGCTGTTTTTT. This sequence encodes CASEDRASGWKGELFF.

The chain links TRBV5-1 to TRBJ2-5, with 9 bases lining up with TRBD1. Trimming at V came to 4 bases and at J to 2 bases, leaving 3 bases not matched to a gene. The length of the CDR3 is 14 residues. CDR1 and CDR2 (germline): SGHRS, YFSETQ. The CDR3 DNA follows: TGCGCCAGCAGCGGCGGACAGGGGCAAGAGACCCAGTACTTC. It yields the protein CASSGGQGQETQYF.

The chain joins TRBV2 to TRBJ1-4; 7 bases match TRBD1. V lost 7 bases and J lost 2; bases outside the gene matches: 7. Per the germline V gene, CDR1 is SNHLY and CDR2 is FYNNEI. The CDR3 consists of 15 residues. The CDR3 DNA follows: TGTGCCAGCACTCGACAGGGCAGCACTAATGAAAAACTGTTTTTT. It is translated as CASTRQGSTNEKLFF.

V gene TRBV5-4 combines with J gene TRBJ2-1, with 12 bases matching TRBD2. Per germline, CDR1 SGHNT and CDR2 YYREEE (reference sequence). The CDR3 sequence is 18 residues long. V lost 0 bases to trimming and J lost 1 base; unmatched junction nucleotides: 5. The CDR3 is CASSLATSGRGSYNEQFF. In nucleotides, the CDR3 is TGTGCCAGCAGCTTGGCGACTAGCGGGAGAGGATCCTACAATGAGCAGTTCTTC.

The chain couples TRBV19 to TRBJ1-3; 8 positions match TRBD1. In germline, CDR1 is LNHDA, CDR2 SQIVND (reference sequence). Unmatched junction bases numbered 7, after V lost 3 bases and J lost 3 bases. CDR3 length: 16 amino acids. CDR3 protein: CASSIPARGLGNTIYF. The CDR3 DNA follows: TGTGCCAGTAGTATCCCTGCCAGGGGGCTTGGAAACACCATATATTTT.

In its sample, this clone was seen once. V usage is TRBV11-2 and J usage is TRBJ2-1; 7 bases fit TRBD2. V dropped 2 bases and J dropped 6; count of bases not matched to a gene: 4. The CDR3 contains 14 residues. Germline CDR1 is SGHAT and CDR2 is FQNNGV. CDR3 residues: CASSLIPSGNEQFF. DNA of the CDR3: TGTGCCAGCAGCTTAATCCCTAGCGGCAATGAGCAGTTCTTC.

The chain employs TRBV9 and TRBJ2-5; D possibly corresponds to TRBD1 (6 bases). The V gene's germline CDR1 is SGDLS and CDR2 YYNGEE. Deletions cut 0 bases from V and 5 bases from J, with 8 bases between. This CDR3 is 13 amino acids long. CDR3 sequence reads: CASSVGQGETQYF. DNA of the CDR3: TGTGCCAGCAGCGTAGGGCAGGGGGAGACCCAGTACTTC.